Listed here are 6 T cell receptor beta chains from one sample, sequenced in a study of T-cell reconstitution after alpha-beta-depleted transplantation in children. During its preparation, the TCRbeta library received unique molecular identifiers. Each CDR3 protein is one row after TCRdb ran MiXCR on the PCR reads. The sample has a few hundred thousand distinct CDR3 sequences, 9.7% seen once. Specimen: PBMCs from the stem cell graft donor, collected from the stem cell graft. These receptors all come from a human donor who donated a stem cell graft to a child with SCID.

This clonotype showed up many times. This chain links TRBV20-1 with TRBJ1-4; D is ambiguous. The V end was cut by 0 bases, the J end by 8 bases, with 16 bases between. Germline V gene data show CDR1 as DFQATT and CDR2 as SNEGSKA (reference sequence). The CDR3 is 15 residues long. The CDR3 sequence: CSARDRESGGEKLFF. In DNA, the CDR3 is TGCAGTGCTAGAGATAGGGAATCAGGCGGGGAAAAACTGTTTTTT.

This sequence joins TRBV29-1 and TRBJ2-2, with D uncertain. Germline values: CDR1 SQVTM, CDR2 ANQGSEA. Between the trimmed V and J ends, which lost 5 bases and 7 bases, there was a span of 11 bases. The CDR3 has 12 residues. DNA for the CDR3: TGCAGCGTTTTCCATCCTGGCGGGGAGCTGTTTTTT. Translated: CSVFHPGGELFF.

This clonotype was detected ten times or more. The chain employs TRBV7-3 and TRBJ2-1; 9 nucleotides line up with TRBD2. This CDR3 has 15 residues. V trimming: 2 bases; J trimming: 3 bases; junction bases outside the gene matches: 2. The germline V gene encodes CDR1 SGHTA and CDR2 FQGTGA. The DNA for the CDR3 is TGTGCCAGCAGCTTACTAGCGGGGTTCTACAATGAGCAGTTCTTC. It translates to CASSLLAGFYNEQFF.

This clonotype was counted many times. The gene calls are TRBV6-1 and TRBJ2-5; D may be TRBD1 or TRBD2 (5 bases each). Trimming shortened V by 1 base and J by 2 bases, and 11 bases separated the two germline ends. Germline CDR1 reads MNHNS; CDR2 reads SASEGT. The CDR3 is made up of 15 amino acids. The DNA of the CDR3 is TGTGCCAGCAGTGAAGTCGGGACGGCTCAAGAGACCCAGTACTTC. It codes for CASSEVGTAQETQYF.

The sample holds many counts of this clonotype. The chain uses TRBV5-1 and TRBJ2-7; TRBD1 is a possible D gene (6 bases). The V gene lost 5 bases and the J gene lost 0 bases, with 24 bases spanning the gap. This CDR3 has 18 residues. CDR1 and CDR2 (germline): SGHRS, YFSETQ. CDR3 region: CASRFDSPLWTVSYEQYF. In nucleotides, the CDR3 is TGCGCCAGCAGATTTGACTCTCCCCTATGGACAGTCTCCTACGAGCAGTACTTC.

The sample holds many counts of this clonotype. J is TRBJ2-1 and V is TRBV20-1, with TRBD1 as a possible D gene (5 bases). The germline CDR1 and CDR2 sequences are DFQATT and SNEGSKA (reference sequence). The CDR3 is 12 amino acids. The V and J ends lost 0 bases and 8 bases respectively, with 8 bases between them. CDR3 in amino acids: CSARDRVHEQFF. CDR3 nucleotides: TGCAGTGCTAGAGACAGGGTCCATGAGCAGTTCTTC.